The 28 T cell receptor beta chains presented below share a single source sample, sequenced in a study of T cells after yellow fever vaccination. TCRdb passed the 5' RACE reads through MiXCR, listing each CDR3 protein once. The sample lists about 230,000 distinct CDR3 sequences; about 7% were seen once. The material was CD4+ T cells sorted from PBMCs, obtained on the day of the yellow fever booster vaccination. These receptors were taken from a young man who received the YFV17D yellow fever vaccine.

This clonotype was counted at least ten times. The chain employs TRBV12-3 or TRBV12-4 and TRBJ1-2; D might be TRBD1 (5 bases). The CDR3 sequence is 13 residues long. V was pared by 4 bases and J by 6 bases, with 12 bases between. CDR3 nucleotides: TGTGCCAGCAGTTCCGCCCCGGGACATGGCTACACCTTC. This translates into CASSSAPGHGYTF.

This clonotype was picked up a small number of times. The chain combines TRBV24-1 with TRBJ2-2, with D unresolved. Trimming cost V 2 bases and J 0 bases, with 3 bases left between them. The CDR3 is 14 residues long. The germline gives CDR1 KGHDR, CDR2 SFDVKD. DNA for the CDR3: TGTGCCACCAGTGATTCACCGAACACCGGGGAGCTGTTTTTT. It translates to CATSDSPNTGELFF.

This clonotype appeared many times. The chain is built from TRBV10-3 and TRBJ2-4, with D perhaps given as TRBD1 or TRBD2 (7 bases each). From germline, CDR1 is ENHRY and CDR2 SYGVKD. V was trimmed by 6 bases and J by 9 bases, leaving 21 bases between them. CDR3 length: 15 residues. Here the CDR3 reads CAIRDTPGGESIQYF. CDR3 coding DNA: TGTGCCATCAGGGATACCCCAGGGGGGGAAAGCATTCAGTACTTC.

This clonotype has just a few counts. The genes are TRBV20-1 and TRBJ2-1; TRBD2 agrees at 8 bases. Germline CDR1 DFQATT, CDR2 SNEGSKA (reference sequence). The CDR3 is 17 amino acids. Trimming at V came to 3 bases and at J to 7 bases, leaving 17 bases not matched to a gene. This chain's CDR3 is CSASSAVIAGIKNEQFF. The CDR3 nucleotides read TGCAGTGCTAGTTCGGCCGTAATAGCGGGGATTAAGAATGAGCAGTTCTTC.

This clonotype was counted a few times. CDR3 DNA sequence: TGTGCCAGCAGCCCGAGGGTGACTGGGGCCAACGTCCTGACTTTC. The encoded protein is CASSPRVTGANVLTF. This chain uses TRBV5-4 with TRBJ2-6; TRBD2 might be the D (5 bases). CDR1 and CDR2 (germline): SGHNT, YYREEE (reference sequence). This CDR3 region has 15 residues. V was trimmed by 4 bases and J by 2 bases, leaving 10 bases between them.

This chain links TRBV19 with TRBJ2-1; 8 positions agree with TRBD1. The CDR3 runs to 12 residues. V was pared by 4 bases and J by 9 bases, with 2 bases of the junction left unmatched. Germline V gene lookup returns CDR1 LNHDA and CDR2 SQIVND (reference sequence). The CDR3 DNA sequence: TGTGCCAGTAGTACCACAGGGGGTGAGCAGTTCTTC. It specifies CASSTTGGEQFF.

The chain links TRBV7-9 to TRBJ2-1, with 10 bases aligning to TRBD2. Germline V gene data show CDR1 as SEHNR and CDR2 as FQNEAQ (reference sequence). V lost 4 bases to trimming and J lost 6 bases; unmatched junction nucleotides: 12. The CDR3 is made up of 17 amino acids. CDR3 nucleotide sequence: TGTGCCAGCAGCTCCCGCATCCCTAGCGGGAGTGGCAATGAGCAGTTCTTC. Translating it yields CASSSRIPSGSGNEQFF.

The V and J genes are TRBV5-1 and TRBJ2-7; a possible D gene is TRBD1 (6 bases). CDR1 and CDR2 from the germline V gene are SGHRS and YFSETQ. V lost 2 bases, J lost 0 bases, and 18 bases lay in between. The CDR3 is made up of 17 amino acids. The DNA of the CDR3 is TGCGCCAGCAGCTTACAGGGTTCGAACGATGGCTCCTACGAGCAGTACTTC. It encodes CASSLQGSNDGSYEQYF.

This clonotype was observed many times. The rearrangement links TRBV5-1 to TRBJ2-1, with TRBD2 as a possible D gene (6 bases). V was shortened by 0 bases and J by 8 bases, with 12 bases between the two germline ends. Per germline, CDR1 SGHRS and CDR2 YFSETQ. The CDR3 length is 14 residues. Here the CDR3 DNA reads TGCGCCAGCAGCTTGGCCGGGAGTAGGGATGAGCAGTTCTTC. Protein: CASSLAGSRDEQFF.

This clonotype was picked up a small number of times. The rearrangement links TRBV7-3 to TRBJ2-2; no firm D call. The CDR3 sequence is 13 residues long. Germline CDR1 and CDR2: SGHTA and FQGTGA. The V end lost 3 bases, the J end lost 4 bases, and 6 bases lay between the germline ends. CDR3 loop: CASSFTTTGELFF. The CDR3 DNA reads TGTGCCAGCAGCTTTACTACCACCGGGGAGCTGTTTTTT.

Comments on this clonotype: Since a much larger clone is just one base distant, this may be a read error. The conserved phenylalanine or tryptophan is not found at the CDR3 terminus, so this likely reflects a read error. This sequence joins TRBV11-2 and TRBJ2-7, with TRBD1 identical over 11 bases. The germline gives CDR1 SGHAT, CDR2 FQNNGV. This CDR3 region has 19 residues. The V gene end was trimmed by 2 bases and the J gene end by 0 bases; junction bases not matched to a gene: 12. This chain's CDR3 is CASSLIGQGARFSSYEQYY. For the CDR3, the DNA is TGTGCCAGCAGCTTAATAGGACAGGGGGCTAGGTTTAGCTCCTACGAGCAGTACTAC.

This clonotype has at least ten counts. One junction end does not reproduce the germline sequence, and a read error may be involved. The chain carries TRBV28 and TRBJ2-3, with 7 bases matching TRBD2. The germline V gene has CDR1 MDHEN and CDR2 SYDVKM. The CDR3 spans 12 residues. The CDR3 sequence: CASSGTTDTQYF. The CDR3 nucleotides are TGCGCCAGCAGCGGGACGACAGATACGCAGTATTTT. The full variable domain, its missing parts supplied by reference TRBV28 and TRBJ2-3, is DVKVTQSSRYLVKRTGEKVFLECVQDMDHENMFWYRQDPGLGLRLIYFSYDVKMKEKGDIPEGYSVSREKKERFSLILESASTNQTSMYLCASSGTTDTQYFGPGTRLTVL.

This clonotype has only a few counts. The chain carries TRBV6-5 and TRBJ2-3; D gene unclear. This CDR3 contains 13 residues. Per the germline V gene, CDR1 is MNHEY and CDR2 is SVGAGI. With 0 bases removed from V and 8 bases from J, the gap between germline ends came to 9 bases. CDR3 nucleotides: TGTGCCAGCAGTTACTCGGCCTTAGGTACGCAGTATTTT. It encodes CASSYSALGTQYF.

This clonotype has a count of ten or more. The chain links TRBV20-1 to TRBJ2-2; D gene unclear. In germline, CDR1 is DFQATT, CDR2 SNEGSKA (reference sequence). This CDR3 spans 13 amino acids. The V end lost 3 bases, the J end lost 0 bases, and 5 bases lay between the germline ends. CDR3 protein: CSARRSNTGELFF. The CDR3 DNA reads TGCAGTGCTAGGAGGTCGAACACCGGGGAGCTGTTTTTT.

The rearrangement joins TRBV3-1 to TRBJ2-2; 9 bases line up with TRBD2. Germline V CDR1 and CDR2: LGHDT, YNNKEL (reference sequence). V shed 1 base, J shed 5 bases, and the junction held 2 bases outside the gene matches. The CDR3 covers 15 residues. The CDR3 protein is CASSQGLAGTGELFF. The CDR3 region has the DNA TGTGCCAGCAGCCAAGGGCTAGCGGGGACCGGGGAGCTGTTTTTT.

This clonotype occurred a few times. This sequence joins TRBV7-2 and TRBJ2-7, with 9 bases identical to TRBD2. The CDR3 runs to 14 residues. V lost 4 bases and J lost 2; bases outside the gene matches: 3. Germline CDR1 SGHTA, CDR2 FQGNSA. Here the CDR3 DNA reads TGTGCCAGCAGCTCGACTAGCGGCCCCTACGAGCAGTACTTC. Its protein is CASSSTSGPYEQYF.

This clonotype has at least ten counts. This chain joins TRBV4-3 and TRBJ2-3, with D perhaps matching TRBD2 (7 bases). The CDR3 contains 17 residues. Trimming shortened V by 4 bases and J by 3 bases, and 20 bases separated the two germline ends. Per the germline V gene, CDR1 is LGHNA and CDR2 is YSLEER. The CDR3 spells CASSPNGGTWGTDTQYF. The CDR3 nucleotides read TGCGCCAGCAGCCCCAACGGGGGGACATGGGGAACAGATACGCAGTATTTT.

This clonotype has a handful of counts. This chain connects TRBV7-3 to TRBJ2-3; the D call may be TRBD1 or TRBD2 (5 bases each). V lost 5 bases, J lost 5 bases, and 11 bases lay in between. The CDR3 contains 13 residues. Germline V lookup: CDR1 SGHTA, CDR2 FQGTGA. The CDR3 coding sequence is TGTGCCAGCAGCAAGGGACCACAAGATACGCAGTATTTT. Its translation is CASSKGPQDTQYF.

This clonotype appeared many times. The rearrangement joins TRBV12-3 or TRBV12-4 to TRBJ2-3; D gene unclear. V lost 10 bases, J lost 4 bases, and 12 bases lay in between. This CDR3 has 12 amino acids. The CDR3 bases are TGTGCCACAGGCCGGTTGGCAGATACGCAGTATTTT. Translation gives CATGRLADTQYF.

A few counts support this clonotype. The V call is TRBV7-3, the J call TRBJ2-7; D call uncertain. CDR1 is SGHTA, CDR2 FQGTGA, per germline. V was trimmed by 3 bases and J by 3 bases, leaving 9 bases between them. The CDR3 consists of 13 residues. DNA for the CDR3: TGTGCCAGCAGCTTTACGGGTAACTACGAGCAGTACTTC. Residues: CASSFTGNYEQYF.

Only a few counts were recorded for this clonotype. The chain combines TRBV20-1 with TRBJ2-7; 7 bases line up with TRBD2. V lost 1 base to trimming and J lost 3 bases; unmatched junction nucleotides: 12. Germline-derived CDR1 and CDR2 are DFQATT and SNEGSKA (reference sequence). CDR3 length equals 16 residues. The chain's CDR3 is CSARVGGIVDHYEQYF. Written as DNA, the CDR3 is TGCAGTGCTAGAGTCGGGGGGATAGTGGACCACTACGAGCAGTACTTC.

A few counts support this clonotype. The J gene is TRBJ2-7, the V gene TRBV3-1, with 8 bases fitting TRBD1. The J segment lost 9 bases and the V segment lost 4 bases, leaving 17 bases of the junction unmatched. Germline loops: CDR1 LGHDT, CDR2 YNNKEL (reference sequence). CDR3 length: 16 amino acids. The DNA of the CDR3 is TGTGCCAGCAGCCGAGGAACGACAGGGGACCCGTTTGGGCAGTACTTC. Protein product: CASSRGTTGDPFGQYF.

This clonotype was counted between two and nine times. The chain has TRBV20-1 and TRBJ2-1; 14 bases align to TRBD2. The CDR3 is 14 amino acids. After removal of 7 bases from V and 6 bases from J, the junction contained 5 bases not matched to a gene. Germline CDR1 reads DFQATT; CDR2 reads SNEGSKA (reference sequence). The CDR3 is CSGGLAGGRNEQFF. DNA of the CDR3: TGCAGTGGTGGACTAGCGGGAGGCCGCAATGAGCAGTTCTTC.

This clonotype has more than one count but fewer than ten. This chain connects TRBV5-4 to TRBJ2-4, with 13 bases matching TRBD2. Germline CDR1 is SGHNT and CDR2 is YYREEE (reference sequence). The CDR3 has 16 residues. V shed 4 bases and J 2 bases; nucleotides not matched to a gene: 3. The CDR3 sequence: CASSPGLAGSKNIQYF. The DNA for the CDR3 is TGTGCCAGCAGCCCGGGACTAGCGGGATCCAAAAACATTCAGTACTTC. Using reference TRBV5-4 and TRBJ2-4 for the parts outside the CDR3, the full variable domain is ETGVTQSPTHLIKTRGQQVTLRCSSQSGHNTVSWYQQALGQGPQFIFQYYREEENGRGNFPPRFSGLQFPNYSSELNVNALELDDSALYLCASSPGLAGSKNIQYFGAGTRLSVL.

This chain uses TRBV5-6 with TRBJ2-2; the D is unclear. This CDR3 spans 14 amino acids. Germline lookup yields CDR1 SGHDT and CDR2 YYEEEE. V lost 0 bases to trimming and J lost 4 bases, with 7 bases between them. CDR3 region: CASSLDRRTGELFF. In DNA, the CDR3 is TGTGCCAGCAGCTTGGACAGACGCACCGGGGAGCTGTTTTTT.

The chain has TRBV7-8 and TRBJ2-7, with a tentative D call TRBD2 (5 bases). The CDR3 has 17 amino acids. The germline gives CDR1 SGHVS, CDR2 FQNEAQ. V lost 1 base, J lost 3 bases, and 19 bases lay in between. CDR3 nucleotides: TGTGCCAGCAGCTTAGGTTCAGCTAGCAGATTTTTCTACGAGCAGTACTTC. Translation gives CASSLGSASRFFYEQYF.

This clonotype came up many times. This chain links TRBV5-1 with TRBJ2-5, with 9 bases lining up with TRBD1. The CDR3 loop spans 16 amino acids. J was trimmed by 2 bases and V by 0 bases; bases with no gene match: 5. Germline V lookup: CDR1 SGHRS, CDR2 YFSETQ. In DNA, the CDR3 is TGCGCCAGCAGCTTGGGCGACAGGGGGAATCAAGAGACCCAGTACTTC. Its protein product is CASSLGDRGNQETQYF.

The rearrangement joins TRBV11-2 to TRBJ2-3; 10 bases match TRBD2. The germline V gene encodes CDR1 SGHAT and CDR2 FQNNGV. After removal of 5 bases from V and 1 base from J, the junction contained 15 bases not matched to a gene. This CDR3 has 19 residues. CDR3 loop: CASSGLYKPGTSGTDTQYF. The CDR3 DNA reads TGTGCCAGCAGCGGCCTCTACAAACCCGGGACTAGCGGCACAGATACGCAGTATTTT.